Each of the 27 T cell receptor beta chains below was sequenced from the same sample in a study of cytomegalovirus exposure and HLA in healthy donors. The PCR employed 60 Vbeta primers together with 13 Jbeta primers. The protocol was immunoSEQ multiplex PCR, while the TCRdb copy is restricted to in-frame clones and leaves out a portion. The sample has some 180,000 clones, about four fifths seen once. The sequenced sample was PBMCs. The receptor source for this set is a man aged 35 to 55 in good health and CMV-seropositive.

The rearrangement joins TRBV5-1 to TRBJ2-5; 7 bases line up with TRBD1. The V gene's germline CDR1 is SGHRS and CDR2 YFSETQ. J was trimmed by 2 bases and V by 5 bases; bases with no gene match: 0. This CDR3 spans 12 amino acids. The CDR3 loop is CASRQGQETQYF. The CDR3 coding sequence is TGCGCCAGCAGACAGGGGCAAGAGACCCAGTACTTC.

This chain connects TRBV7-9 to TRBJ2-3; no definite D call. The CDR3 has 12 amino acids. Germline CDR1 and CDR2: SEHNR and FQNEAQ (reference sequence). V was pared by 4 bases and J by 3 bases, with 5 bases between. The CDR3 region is CASSSTTDTQYF. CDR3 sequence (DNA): TGTGCCAGCAGCTCCACAACAGATACGCAGTATTTT.

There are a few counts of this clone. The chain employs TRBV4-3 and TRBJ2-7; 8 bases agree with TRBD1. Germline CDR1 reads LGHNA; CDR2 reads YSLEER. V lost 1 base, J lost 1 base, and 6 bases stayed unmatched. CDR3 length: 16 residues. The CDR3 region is CASSQGTGTGSYEQYF. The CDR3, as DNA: TGCGCCAGCAGCCAAGGGACCGGGACAGGTTCCTACGAGCAGTACTTC.

The CDR3 region has the DNA TGCTCTGTTCAGGACAGTAGCAATCAGCCCCAGCATTTT. Residues: CSVQDSSNQPQHF. This chain links TRBV29-1 with TRBJ1-5, with D possibly being TRBD1 (6 bases). CDR1 and CDR2 from the germline V gene are SQVTM and ANQGSEA. This CDR3 has 13 amino acids.

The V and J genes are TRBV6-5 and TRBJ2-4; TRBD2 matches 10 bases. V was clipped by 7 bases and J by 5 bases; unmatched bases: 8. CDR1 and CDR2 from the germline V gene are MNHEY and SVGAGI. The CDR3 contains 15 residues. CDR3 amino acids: CASKSGGARENIQYF. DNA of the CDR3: TGTGCCAGCAAAAGCGGGGGGGCTAGGGAAAACATTCAGTACTTC.

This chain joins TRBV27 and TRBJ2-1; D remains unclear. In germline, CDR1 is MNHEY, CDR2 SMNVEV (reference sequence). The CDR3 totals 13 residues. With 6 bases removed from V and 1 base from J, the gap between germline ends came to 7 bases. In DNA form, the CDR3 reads TGTGCCAGCAGCCACTTTTCCTACAATGAGCAGTTCTTC. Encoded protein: CASSHFSYNEQFF.

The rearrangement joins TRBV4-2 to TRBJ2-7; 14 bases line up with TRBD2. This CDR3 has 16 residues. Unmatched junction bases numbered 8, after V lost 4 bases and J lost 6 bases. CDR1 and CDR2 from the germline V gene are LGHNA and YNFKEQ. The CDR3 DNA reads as TGTGCCAGCAGCCTTGGGACTAGCGGGAGAAGGGGCGAGCAGTACTTC. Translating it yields CASSLGTSGRRGEQYF.

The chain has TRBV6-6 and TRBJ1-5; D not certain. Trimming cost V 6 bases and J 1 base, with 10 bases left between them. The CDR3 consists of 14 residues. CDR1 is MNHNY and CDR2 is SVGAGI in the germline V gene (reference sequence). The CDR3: CASRPTTSNQPQHF. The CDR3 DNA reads TGTGCCAGCAGACCAACTACCAGCAATCAGCCCCAGCATTTT.

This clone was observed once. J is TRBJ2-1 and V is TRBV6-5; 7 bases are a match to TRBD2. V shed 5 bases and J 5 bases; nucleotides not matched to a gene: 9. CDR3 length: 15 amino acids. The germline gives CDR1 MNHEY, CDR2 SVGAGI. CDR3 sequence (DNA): TGTGCCAGCAGTCCCCCAGCGGGGAGGGACAATGAGCAGTTCTTC. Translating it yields CASSPPAGRDNEQFF.

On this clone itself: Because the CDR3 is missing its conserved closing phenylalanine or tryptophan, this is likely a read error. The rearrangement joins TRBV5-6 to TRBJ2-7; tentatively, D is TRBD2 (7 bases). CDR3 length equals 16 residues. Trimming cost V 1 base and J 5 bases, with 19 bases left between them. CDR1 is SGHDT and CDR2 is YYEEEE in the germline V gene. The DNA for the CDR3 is TGTGCCAGCAGCTTGACGATCGGGGGGCCTGGGGACGAGCAGTACCTC. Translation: CASSLTIGGPGDEQYL.

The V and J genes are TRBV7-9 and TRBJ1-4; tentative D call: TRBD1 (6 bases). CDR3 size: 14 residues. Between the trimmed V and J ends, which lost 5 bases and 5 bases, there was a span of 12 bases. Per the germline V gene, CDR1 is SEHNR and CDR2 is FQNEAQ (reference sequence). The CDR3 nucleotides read TGTGCCAGCAGCCTGCAGGGGTTGAATGAAAAACTGTTTTTT. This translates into CASSLQGLNEKLFF.

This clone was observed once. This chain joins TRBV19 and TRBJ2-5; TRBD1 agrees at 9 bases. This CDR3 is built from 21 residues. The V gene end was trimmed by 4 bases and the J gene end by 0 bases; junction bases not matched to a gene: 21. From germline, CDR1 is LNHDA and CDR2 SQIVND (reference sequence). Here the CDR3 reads CASSRTPRQGEGFGYQETQYF. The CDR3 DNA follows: TGTGCCAGTAGTAGGACACCCCGACAGGGGGAGGGCTTTGGGTACCAAGAGACCCAGTACTTC.

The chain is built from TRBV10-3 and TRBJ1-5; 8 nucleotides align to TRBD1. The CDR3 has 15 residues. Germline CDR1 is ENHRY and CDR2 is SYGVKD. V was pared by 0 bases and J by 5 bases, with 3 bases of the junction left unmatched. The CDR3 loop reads CAISESRQGYQPQHF. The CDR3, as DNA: TGTGCCATCAGTGAGTCGAGACAGGGGTATCAGCCCCAGCATTTT.

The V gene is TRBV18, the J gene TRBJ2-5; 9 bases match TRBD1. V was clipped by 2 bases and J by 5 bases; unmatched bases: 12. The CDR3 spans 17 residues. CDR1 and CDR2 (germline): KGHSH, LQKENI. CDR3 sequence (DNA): TGTGCCAGCTCACCAGGGAAGATACAGGGGGCCGTTGAGACCCAGTACTTC. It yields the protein CASSPGKIQGAVETQYF.

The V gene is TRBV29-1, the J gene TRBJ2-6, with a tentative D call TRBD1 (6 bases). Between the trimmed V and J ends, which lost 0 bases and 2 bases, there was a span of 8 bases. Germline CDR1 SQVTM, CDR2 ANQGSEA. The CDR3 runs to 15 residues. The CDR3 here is CSVEDRTAGANVLTF. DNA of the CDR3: TGCAGCGTTGAAGACCGGACAGCTGGGGCCAACGTCCTGACTTTC.

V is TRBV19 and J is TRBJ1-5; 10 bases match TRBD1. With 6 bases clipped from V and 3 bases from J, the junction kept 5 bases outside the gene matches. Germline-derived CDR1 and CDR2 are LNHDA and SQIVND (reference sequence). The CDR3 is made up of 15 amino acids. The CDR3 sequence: CASRGQGVSNQPQHF. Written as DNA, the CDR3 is TGTGCCAGTAGAGGACAGGGGGTTTCCAATCAGCCCCAGCATTTT.

The CDR3 DNA is TGTGCCAGCTCACCACCAAGGGGTCGGGACATTCAGTACTTC. Residues: CASSPPRGRDIQYF. The rearrangement joins TRBV18 to TRBJ2-4; D is possibly TRBD1 (5 bases). V was clipped by 0 bases and J by 8 bases, with 11 bases between them. The germline V gene encodes CDR1 KGHSH and CDR2 LQKENI. This CDR3 comprises 14 residues.

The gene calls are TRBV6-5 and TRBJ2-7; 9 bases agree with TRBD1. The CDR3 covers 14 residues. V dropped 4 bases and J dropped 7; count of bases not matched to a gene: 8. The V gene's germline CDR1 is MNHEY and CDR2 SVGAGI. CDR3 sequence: CASSSRDRVIEQYF. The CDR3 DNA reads TGTGCCAGCAGTTCTCGGGACAGGGTGATTGAGCAGTACTTC.

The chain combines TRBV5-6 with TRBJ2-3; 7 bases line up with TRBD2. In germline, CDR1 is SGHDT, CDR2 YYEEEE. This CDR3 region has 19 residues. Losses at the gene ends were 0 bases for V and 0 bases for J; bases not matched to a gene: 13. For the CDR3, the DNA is TGTGCCAGCAGCTTGGCCTGGACTAGTATAGCGACTAGCACAGATACGCAGTATTTT. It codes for CASSLAWTSIATSTDTQYF.

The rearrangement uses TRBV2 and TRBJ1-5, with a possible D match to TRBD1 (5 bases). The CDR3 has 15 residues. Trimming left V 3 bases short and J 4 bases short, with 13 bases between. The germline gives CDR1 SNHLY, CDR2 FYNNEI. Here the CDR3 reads CASSEDILFNQPQHF. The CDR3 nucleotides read TGTGCCAGCAGTGAGGACATTCTATTTAATCAGCCCCAGCATTTT.

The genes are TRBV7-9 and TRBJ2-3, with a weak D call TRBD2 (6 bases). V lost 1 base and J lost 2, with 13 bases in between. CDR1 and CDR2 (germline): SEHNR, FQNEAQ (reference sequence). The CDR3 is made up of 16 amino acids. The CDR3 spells CASSLGVGGTTDTQYF. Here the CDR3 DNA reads TGTGCCAGCAGCTTAGGGGTTGGGGGGACCACAGATACGCAGTATTTT.

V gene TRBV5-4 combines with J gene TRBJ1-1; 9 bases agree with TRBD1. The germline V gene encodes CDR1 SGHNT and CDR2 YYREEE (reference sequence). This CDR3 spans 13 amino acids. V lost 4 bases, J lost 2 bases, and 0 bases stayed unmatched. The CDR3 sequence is CASSTGGNTEAFF. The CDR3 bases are TGTGCCAGCAGCACAGGGGGCAACACTGAAGCTTTCTTT.

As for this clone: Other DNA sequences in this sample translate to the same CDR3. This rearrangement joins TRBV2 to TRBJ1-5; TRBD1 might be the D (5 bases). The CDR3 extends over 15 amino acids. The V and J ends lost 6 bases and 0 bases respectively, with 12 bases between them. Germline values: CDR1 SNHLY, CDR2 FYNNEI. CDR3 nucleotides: TGTGCCAGCAGACCCACGACAGATAGCAATCAGCCCCAGCATTTT. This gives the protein CASRPTTDSNQPQHF.

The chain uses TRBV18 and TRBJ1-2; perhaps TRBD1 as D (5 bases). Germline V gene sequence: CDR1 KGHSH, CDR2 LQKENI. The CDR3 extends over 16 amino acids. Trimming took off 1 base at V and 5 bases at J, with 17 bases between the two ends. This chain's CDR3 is CASSPRQGYLEYGYTF. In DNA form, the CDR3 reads TGTGCCAGCTCACCACGGCAGGGATATCTCGAATATGGCTACACCTTC.

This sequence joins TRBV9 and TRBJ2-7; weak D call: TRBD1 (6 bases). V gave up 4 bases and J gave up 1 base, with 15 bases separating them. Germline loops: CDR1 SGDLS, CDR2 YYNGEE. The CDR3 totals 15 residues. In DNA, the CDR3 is TGTGCCAGCAGCACCACGACAGGAGATTCCTACGAGCAGTACTTC. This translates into CASSTTTGDSYEQYF.

This CDR3 reads CASSLRAGTERYEQYF. The CDR3, as DNA: TGTGCCAGCTCACTAAGAGCCGGGACAGAGCGTTACGAGCAGTACTTC. The chain has TRBV18 and TRBJ2-7; TRBD1 matches 7 bases. The CDR3 extends over 16 amino acids. The V segment lost 4 bases and the J segment 4 bases; nucleotides outside the gene matches: 13. Germline CDR1 and CDR2: KGHSH and LQKENI.

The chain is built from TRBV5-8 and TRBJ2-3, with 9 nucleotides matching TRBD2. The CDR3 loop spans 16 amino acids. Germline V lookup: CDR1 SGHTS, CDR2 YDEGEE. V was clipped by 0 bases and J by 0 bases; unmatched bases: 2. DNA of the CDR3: TGTGCCAGCAGCTTGGGACTAGCGGTTAGCACAGATACGCAGTATTTT. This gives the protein CASSLGLAVSTDTQYF.